This T cell receptor (beta chain) was captured by sequencing in a study of graft-versus-host responses after intestinal transplantation. Turning to the study itself: In this cohort, recipients had multivisceral, liver-intestinal, or isolated intestinal transplants.

Notes on this clone: What it binds is not known.

The germline V gene has CDR1 LNHDA and CDR2 SQIVND (reference sequence). The CDR3 runs 15 residues. The V gene end was trimmed by 3 bases and the J gene end by 4 bases; junction bases not matched to a gene: 4. Here immunoSEQ multiplex PCR was the method, and the copy in TCRdb shows in-frame clones only, minus some. The profile shows approximately 92,000 clones, approximately 90% of them singletons. The sample was unstimulated CD8+ T cells sorted from spleen or lymph node cells, taken before intestinal transplant. V gene TRBV19 combines with J gene TRBJ1-5, with 9 bases identical to TRBD1. This receptor was identified in a human donor who received an intestinal transplant. CDR3 nucleotide sequence: TGTGCCAGTAGTATCTGGACAGGGGCTAATCAGCCCCAGCATTTT. Protein sequence: CASSIWTGANQPQHF.